This T cell receptor (beta chain) was captured in a study of blood T cell repertoires in COVID-19. Across the study: In each case, the material was cDNA or gDNA derived from T cells, B-cell-depleted T cells, or PBMCs.

In the authors' methods: Cell counts per sample came from amplifying reference gene primers. The protocol was immunoSEQ multiplex PCR, while the TCRdb copy is restricted to in-frame clones and leaves out a portion. That table furnishes V, J and clone size, whereas the DNA furnished D and trimming. The table shows about 160,000 clones, with approximately 91% occurring only once. This CDR3 is 15 amino acids long. Germline V gene data show CDR1 as MNHEY and CDR2 as SVGAGI. The V gene lost 7 bases and the J gene lost 3 bases, with 17 bases spanning the gap. This clone was picked up a small number of times.

This chain links TRBV6-5 with TRBJ2-3; TRBD1 might be the D (6 bases). Source material: peripheral blood. The source of this sequence is a man aged 18 to 30 with acute or convalescent COVID-19. In DNA form, the CDR3 reads TGTGCCAGCATCCCCCCAGGGGTTTCAACAGATACGCAGTATTTT. This codes for CASIPPGVSTDTQYF.